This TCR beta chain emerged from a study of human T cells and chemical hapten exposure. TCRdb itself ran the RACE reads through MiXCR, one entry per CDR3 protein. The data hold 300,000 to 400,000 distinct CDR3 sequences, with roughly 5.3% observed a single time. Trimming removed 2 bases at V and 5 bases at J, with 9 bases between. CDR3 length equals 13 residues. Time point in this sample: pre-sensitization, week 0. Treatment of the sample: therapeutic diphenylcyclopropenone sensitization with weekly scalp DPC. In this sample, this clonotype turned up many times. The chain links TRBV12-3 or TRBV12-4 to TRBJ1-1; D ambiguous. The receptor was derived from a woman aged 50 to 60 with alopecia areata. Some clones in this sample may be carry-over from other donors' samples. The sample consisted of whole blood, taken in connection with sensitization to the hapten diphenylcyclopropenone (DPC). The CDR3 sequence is CASSLRFATEAFF. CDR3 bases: TGTGCCAGCAGTTTAAGGTTCGCGACTGAAGCTTTCTTT.